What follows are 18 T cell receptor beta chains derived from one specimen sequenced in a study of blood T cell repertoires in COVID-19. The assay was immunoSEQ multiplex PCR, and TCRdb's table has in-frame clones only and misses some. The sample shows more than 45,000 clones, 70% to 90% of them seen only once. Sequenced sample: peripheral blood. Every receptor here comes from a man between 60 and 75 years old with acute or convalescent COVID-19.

CDR3 nucleotide sequence: TGTGCCAGCAGTAGGGACTTGAGGGACTACGAGCAGTACTTC. Its translation: CASSRDLRDYEQYF. V usage is TRBV6-5 and J usage is TRBJ2-7, with a possible D match to TRBD2 (6 bases). The CDR3 extends over 14 amino acids. Germline CDR1 reads MNHEY; CDR2 reads SVGAGI. The V gene lost 5 bases and the J gene lost 3 bases, with 14 bases spanning the gap.

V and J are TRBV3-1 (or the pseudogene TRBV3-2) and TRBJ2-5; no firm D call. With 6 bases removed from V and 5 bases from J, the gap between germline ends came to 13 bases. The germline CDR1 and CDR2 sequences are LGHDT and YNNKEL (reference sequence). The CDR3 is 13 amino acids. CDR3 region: CASSWSQLETQYF. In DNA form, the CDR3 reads TGTGCCAGCAGTTGGTCACAGCTGGAGACCCAGTACTTC.

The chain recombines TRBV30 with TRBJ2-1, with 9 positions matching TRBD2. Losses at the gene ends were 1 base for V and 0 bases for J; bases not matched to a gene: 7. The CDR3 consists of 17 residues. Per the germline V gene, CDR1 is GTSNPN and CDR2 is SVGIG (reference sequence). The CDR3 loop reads CAWSAFSGRHSYNEQFF. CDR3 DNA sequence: TGTGCCTGGAGTGCCTTTAGCGGGAGACACTCCTACAATGAGCAGTTCTTC.

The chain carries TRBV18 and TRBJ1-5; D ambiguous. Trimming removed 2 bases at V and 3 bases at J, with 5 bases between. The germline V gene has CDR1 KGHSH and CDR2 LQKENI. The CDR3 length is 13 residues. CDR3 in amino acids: CASSPGFNQPQHF. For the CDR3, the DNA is TGTGCCAGCTCACCAGGCTTCAATCAGCCCCAGCATTTT. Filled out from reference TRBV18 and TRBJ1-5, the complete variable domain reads NAGVMQNPRHLVRRRGQEARLRCSPMKGHSHVYWYRQLPEEGLKFMVYLQKENIIDESGMPKERFSAEFPKEGPSILRIQQVVRGDSAAYFCASSPGFNQPQHFGDGTRLSIL.

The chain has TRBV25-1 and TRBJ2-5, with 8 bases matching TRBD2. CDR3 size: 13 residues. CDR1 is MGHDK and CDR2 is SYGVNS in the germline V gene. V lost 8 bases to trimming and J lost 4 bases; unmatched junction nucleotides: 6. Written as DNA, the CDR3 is TGTGCCAGCGCGAGCGGGAGCTTAGAGACCCAGTACTTC. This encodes CASASGSLETQYF.

The CDR3 DNA follows: TGTGCCAGCAGTATCAGGATTAGCAATCAGCCCCAGCATTTT. It translates to CASSIRISNQPQHF. The rearrangement links TRBV6-2 or TRBV6-3 to TRBJ1-5; D not resolved. V gave up 5 bases and J gave up 0 bases, with 8 bases separating them. The CDR3 is 14 residues long. Germline assignment: CDR1 MNHEY and CDR2 SVGEGT.

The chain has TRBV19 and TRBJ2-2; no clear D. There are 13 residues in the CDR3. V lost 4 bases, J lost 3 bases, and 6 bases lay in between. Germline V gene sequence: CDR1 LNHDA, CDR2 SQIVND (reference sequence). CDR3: CASSNTDTGELFF. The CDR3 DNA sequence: TGTGCCAGTAGTAACACCGACACCGGGGAGCTGTTTTTT.

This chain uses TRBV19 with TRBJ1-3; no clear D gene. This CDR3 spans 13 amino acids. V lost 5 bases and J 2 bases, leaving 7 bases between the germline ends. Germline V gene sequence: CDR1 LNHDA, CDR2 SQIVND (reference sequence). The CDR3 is CASSFRPGNTIYF. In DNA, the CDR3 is TGTGCCAGTAGTTTTCGTCCTGGAAACACCATATATTTT.

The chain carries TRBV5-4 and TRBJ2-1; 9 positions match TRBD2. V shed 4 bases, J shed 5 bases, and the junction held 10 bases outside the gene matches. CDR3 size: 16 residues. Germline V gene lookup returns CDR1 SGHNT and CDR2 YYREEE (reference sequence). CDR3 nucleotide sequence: TGTGCCAGCAGCCGAGGAGGGCTAGCGGGAAACAATGAGCAGTTCTTC. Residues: CASSRGGLAGNNEQFF. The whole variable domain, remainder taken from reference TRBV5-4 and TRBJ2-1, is ETGVTQSPTHLIKTRGQQVTLRCSSQSGHNTVSWYQQALGQGPQFIFQYYREEENGRGNFPPRFSGLQFPNYSSELNVNALELDDSALYLCASSRGGLAGNNEQFFGPGTRLTVL.

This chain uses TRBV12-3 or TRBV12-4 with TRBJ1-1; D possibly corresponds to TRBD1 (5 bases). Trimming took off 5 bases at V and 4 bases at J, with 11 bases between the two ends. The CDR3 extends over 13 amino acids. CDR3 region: CASSVREGTEAFF. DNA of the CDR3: TGTGCCAGCAGTGTCAGGGAAGGCACTGAAGCTTTCTTT.

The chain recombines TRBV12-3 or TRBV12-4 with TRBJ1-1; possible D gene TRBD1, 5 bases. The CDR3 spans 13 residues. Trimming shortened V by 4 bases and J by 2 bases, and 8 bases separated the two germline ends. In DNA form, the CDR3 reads TGTGCCAGCAGTTCAGGGACTAACACTGAAGCTTTCTTT. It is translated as CASSSGTNTEAFF.

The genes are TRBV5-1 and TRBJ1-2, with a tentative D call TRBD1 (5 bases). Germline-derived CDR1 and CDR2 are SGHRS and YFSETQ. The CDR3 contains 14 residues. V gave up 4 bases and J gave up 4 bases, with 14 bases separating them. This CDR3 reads CASSVREGSYGYTF. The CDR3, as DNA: TGCGCCAGCAGCGTAAGGGAGGGGTCCTATGGCTACACCTTC.

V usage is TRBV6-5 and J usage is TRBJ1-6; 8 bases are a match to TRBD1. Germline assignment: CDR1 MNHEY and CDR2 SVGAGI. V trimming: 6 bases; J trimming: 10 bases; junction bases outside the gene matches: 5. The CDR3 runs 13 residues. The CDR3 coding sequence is TGTGCCAGCAGAGGACAGGGTCCCTCACCCCTCCACTTT. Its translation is CASRGQGPSPLHF.

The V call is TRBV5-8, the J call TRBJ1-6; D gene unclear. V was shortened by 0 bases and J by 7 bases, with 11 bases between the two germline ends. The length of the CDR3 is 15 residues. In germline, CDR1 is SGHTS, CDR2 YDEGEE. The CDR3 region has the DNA TGTGCCAGCAGCTTGGTCCGGGGTCTAAATTCACCCCTCCACTTT. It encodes CASSLVRGLNSPLHF.

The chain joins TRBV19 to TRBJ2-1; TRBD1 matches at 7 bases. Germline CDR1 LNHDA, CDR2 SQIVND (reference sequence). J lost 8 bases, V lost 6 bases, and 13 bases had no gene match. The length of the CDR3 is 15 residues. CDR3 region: CASSPQGDSGYEQFF. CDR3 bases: TGTGCCAGTAGCCCCCAAGGGGACAGTGGCTATGAGCAGTTCTTC.

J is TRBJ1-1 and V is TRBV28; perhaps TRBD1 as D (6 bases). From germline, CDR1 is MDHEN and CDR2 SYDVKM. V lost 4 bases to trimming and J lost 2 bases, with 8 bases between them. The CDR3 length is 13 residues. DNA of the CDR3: TGTGCCAGCAGTTGGGGGCCTAACACTGAAGCTTTCTTT. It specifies CASSWGPNTEAFF.

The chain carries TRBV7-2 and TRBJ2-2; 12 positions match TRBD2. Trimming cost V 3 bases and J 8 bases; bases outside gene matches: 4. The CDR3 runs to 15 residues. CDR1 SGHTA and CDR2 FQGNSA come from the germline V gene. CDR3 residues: CASSLGLAGLGELFF. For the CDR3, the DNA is TGTGCCAGCAGCTTGGGACTAGCGGGCTTGGGGGAGCTGTTTTTT.

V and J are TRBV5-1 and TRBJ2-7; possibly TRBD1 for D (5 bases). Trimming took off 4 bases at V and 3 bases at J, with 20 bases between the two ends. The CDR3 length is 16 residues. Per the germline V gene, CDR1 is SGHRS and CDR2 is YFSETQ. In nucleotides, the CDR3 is TGCGCCAGCAGCCCGAGCAGGGCCGACCGAGTCTACGAGCAGTACTTC. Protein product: CASSPSRADRVYEQYF.